This T cell receptor (beta chain) was sequenced during a study of shared clonotypes between healthy human individuals. A note on this clone: The antigen remains undetermined.

CD45RO-negative cells were positively selected for CCR7, leaving out terminally differentiated effector memory CD45RA+ cells. Between the trimmed V and J ends, which lost 5 bases and 5 bases, there was a span of 11 bases. The CDR3 is 13 residues long. Germline V gene data show CDR1 as SGHDT and CDR2 as YYEEEE. Study outcomes and limitations: Between a handful of donors, naive CD4 clonotypes were shared at a level of about 5%.

Assay: immunoSEQ multiplex PCR; the TCRdb copy retains only in-frame clones and omits some. The sample lists about 1,900,000 clones, roughly 94% seen once, with 1% to 1.5% in the top ten. The TCR sequence derives from a young man in good health. This chain connects TRBV5-6 to TRBJ2-1, with a tentative D call TRBD2 (5 bases). The source material was naive CD8+ T cells sorted from blood. The CDR3 sequence is CASRGSEDNEQFF. CDR3 bases: TGTGCCAGCAGGGGGTCGGAGGACAATGAGCAGTTCTTC.